A selection of T cell receptor beta chains follows, all from one sample in a study of response to subunit inactivated influenza vaccine. TCRdb passed the RT-PCR reads through MiXCR, listing each CDR3 protein once. The data contain roughly 160,000 distinct CDR3 sequences, roughly 10% of them singletons. The sequenced sample was CD8+ T cells sorted from PBMCs, obtained around 25 months after vaccination. These receptors came from a man between 50 and 75 years old who received an inactivated influenza vaccine. CDR3s include the opening cysteine and the closing phenylalanine or tryptophan. The D gene is left open where the match is weak. Size tells how often a clone was seen (once, few, many) or the class of an expanded clone, and some rows leave it out.

J,D,size,V,DNA,CDR3
TRBJ2-7,TRBD2,many,TRBV4-3,TGCGCCAGCAGCCAAGACCTAGCGGGGGGCTACGAGCAGTACTTC,CASSQDLAGGYEQYF
TRBJ2-1,NA,many,TRBV5-6,TGTGCCAGCAGCTTGTGGGCACAGGGGGCACGACTAGCGGATAATGAGCAGTTCTTC,CASSLWAQGARLADNEQFF
TRBJ1-1,NA,NA,TRBV20-1,TGCAGTGCTACCTCCCCTACAGAAGACACTGAAGCTTTCTTT,CSATSPTEDTEAFF
TRBJ2-5,NA,NA,TRBV28,TGTGCCAGCAGCTACCGGGAAAAAGAGACCCAGTACTTC,CASSYREKETQYF
TRBJ2-3,TRBD2,NA,TRBV9,TGTGCCAGCAGCCCCCCCGGGACTAGCAGCACAGATACGCAGTATTTT,CASSPPGTSSTDTQYF
TRBJ1-5,NA,many,TRBV6-5,TGTGCCAGCAGTCCTCAAGGTAACCCTCATCAGCCCCAGCATTTT,CASSPQGNPHQPQHF
TRBJ2-7,NA,NA,TRBV20-1,TGCAGTGCTAGAGACTGGCCGGAGGGCTTGGAGCAGTACTTC,CSARDWPEGLEQYF
TRBJ2-5,TRBD1,NA,TRBV15,TGTGCCACCAGCAGACCGTACAGGGGTCAAGAGACCCAGTACTTC,CATSRPYRGQETQYF
TRBJ1-2,TRBD1,few,TRBV11-3,TGTGCCAGCAGCATCAGACAGGGGGAGACATATGGCTACACCTTC,CASSIRQGETYGYTF
TRBJ2-7,NA,many,TRBV29-1,TGCAGCGTTGAAGCTACAGATACCTACGAGCAGTACTTC,CSVEATDTYEQYF
TRBJ2-2,NA,NA,TRBV2,TGTGCCAGCATGGGCCACGCAGCTGTCGGGGAGCTGTTTTTT,CASMGHAAVGELFF
TRBJ2-3,NA,few,TRBV28,TGTGCCAGCAGTCCAGGCCCAGGGGTAGCCGACAGGGATACGCAGTATTTT,CASSPGPGVADRDTQYF
TRBJ2-2,TRBD1,many,TRBV20-1,TGCAGTGCTTACGACAGGGCCACCGGGGAGCTGTTTTTT,CSAYDRATGELFF
TRBJ2-3,NA,NA,TRBV6-5,TGTGCCAGCAGTTACTCGAAGGTTGAGGGAACAGATACGCAGTATTTT,CASSYSKVEGTDTQYF
TRBJ2-7,NA,NA,TRBV28,TGTGCCAGCAATCCTCGGGGGTGGCGCGAGCAGTACTTC,CASNPRGWREQYF
TRBJ1-1,NA,NA,TRBV20-1,TGCAGTGCTTCTCCGGGGGGAAGGGGTGAAGCTTTCTTT,CSASPGGRGEAFF
TRBJ2-5,NA,NA,TRBV7-9,TGTGCCCCCGGCGCGGAGAACCAGGAGACCCAGTACTTC,CAPGAENQETQYF
TRBJ1-2,NA,few,TRBV6-5,TGTGCCAGCAGTTACTCCCGGGGGTTCGACGGCTACACCTTC,CASSYSRGFDGYTF
TRBJ2-7,TRBD2,few,TRBV29-1,TGCAGCGTGGTGGGGGGGTTCTCCTACGAGCAGTACTTC,CSVVGGFSYEQYF
TRBJ2-7,NA,NA,TRBV28,TGTGCCAGCAGTTTTAGTCACTCCTACGAGCAGTACTTC,CASSFSHSYEQYF
TRBJ1-3,TRBD1,few,TRBV6-1,TGTGCCAGCAGTAAACAAACAGGGGGCAGAAACACCATATATTTT,CASSKQTGGRNTIYF
TRBJ2-1,NA,few,TRBV18,TGTGCCAGCTCACCCTACTATTCGAACAATGAGCAGTTCTTC,CASSPYYSNNEQFF
TRBJ2-7,NA,many,TRBV7-9,TGTGCCAGCAGCTTAGAGGTGTCTAGCAATTTCATCGAGCAGTACTTC,CASSLEVSSNFIEQYF
TRBJ2-3,TRBD2,many,TRBV27,TGTGCCAGCAGTCCAATAGCGGGAGCTGGCACAGATACGCAGTATTTT,CASSPIAGAGTDTQYF
TRBJ2-7,TRBD1,NA,TRBV6-2/TRBV6-3,TGTGCCAGCAGTTACGGGGGCAGGGGGATCTACGAGCAGTACTTC,CASSYGGRGIYEQYF
TRBJ2-1,NA,few,TRBV4-3,TGCGCCAGCAGCCAAGATTCTGTAATGTCCTCCGATGAGCAGTTCTTC,CASSQDSVMSSDEQFF
TRBJ2-1,TRBD2,few,TRBV27,TGTGCCAGCAGTTTATATGGCGGTAGCGGGAGCAATGAGCAGTTCTTC,CASSLYGGSGSNEQFF
TRBJ2-1,NA,many,TRBV12-3/TRBV12-4,TGTGCCAGCAGTTTTACTACTAGGGGTGAGCAGTTCTTC,CASSFTTRGEQFF
TRBJ2-7,NA,NA,TRBV27,TGTGCCAGCAGTGACGCAGGAGTCAACGAGCAGTACTTC,CASSDAGVNEQYF
TRBJ2-7,NA,NA,TRBV25-1,TGTGCCAGCAGTGAATGGGGCGAGTCCTACGAGCAGTACTTC,CASSEWGESYEQYF
TRBJ2-3,NA,many,TRBV12-3/TRBV12-4,TGTGCCAGCAGTTTAGACGGCAGCACAGATACGCAGTATTTT,CASSLDGSTDTQYF
TRBJ2-7,TRBD2,NA,TRBV4-1,TGCGCCAGCAGCGCACGACTAGCGGGCTTCCCCTACGAGCAGTACTTC,CASSARLAGFPYEQYF
TRBJ2-1,NA,once,TRBV27,TGTGCCAGCAGTCCCATCCCCCCCGCTAGCGATAAGCAGTTCTTC,CASSPIPPASDKQFF
TRBJ2-1,NA,few,TRBV4-2,TGTGCCAGCAGCCAAGGGCAGTCAAGCTCCTACAATGAGCAGTTCTTC,CASSQGQSSSYNEQFF
TRBJ2-3,NA,few,TRBV6-1,TGTGCCAGCAGTCGGACAGACACAGATACGCAGTATTTT,CASSRTDTDTQYF
TRBJ2-5,NA,NA,TRBV9,TGTGCCAGCAGCGGGGACTTGGGAGAGACCCAGTACTTC,CASSGDLGETQYF
TRBJ1-1,NA,NA,TRBV5-1,TGCGCCAGCAGCTTGGCGGGGGGGCCCACTGAAGCTTTCTTT,CASSLAGGPTEAFF
TRBJ1-4,NA,few,TRBV28,TGTGCCAGCAGTTTATCGGAACGGGTCCAGGCCCTTAATGAAAAACTGTTTTTT,CASSLSERVQALNEKLFF
TRBJ2-5,NA,few,TRBV7-7,TGTGCCAGCAGCTTAGGTGCAGCGGAACAAGAGACCCAGTACTTC,CASSLGAAEQETQYF
TRBJ2-1,NA,NA,TRBV28,TGTGCCAGCAGTTTAGTACAGTATGAGCAGTTCTTC,CASSLVQYEQFF